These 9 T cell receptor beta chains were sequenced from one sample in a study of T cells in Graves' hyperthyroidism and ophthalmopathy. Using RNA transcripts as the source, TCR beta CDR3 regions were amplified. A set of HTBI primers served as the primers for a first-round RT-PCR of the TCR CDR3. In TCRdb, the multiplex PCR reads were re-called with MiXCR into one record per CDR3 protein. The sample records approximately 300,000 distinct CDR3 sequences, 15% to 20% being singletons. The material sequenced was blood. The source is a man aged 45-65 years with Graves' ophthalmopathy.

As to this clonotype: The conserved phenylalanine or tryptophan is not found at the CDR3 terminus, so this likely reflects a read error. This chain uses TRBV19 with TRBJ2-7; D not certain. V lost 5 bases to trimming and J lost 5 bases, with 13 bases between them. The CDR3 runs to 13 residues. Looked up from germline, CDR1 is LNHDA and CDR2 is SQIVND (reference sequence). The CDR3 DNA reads TGTGCCAGTAGTCCAGCAACTCTCCACGAGCAGTACCTC. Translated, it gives CASSPATLHEQYL.

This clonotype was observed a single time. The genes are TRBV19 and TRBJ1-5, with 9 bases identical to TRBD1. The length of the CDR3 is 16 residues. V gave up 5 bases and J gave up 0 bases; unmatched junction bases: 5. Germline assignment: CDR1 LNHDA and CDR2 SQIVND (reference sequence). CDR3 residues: CASSALQGASNQPQHF. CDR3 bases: TGTGCCAGTAGTGCCCTACAGGGGGCTAGCAATCAGCCCCAGCATTTT.

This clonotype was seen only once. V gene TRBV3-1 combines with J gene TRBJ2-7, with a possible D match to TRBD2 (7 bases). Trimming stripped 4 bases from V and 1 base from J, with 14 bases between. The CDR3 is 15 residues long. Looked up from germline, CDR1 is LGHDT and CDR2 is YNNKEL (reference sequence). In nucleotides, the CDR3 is TGTGCCAGCAGCCGGGGGGGCGGGAATTCCTACGAGCAGTACTTC. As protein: CASSRGGGNSYEQYF.

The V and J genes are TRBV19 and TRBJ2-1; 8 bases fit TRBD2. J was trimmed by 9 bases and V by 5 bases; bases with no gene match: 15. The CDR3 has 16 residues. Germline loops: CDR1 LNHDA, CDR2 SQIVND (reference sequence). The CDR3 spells CASSSTGGGGLIEQFF. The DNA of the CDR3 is TGTGCCAGTAGTTCCACCGGGGGGGGAGGATTAATTGAGCAGTTCTTC. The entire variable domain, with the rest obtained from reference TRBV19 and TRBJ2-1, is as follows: DGGITQSPKYLFRKEGQNVTLSCEQNLNHDAMYWYRQDPGQGLRLIYYSQIVNDFQKGDIAEGYSVSREKKESFPLTVTSAQKNPTAFYLCASSSTGGGGLIEQFFGPGTRLTVL.

CDR3 sequence: CASSHGTGRDGNGYTF. The CDR3 DNA follows: TGTGCCAGCAGTCATGGGACAGGCCGAGACGGGAATGGCTACACCTTC. The chain links TRBV6-9 to TRBJ1-2, with 8 bases fitting TRBD1. This CDR3 contains 16 residues. The J segment lost 6 bases and the V segment lost 5 bases, leaving 14 bases of the junction unmatched. Per germline, CDR1 MNHGY and CDR2 SVAAGI.

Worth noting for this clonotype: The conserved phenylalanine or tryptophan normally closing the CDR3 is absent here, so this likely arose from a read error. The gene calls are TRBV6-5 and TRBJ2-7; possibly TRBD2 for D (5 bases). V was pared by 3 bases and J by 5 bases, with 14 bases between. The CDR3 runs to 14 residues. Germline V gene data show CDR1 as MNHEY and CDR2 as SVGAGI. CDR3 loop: CASSYGASYDEQYL. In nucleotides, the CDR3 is TGTGCCAGCAGTTATGGCGCTAGCTACGACGAGCAGTACCTC.

The DNA of the CDR3 is TGCAGCGTTGAAGGACAGATGAACACTGAAGCTTTCTTT. Protein: CSVEGQMNTEAFF. V usage is TRBV29-1 and J usage is TRBJ1-1, with TRBD1 as a possible D gene (5 bases). V was cut by 1 base and J by 0 bases, with 6 bases left in between. Germline CDR1 is SQVTM and CDR2 is ANQGSEA. The CDR3 runs 13 residues.

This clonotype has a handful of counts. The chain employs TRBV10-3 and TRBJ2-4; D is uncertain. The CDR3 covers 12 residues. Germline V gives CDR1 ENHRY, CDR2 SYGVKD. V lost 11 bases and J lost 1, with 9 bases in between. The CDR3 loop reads CAQAPAKNIQYF. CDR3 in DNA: TGTGCCCAGGCCCCCGCCAAAAACATTCAGTACTTC.

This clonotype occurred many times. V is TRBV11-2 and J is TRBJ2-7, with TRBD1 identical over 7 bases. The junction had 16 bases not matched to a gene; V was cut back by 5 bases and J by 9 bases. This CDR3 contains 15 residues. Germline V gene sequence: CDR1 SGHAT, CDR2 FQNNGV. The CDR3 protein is CASSNPYRGRRMQYF. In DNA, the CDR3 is TGTGCCAGCAGCAACCCCTACAGGGGCCGCCGGATGCAGTACTTC.